This entry concerns a single T cell receptor beta chain. Random hexamers primed reverse transcription of about 0.45 to 1 ug RNA. Across 54 Vbeta and 13 Jbeta, immunoSEQ multiplex PCR amplified TCR beta CDR3. TCRdb re-analysed the immunoSEQ multiplex PCR reads in MiXCR, keeping a single row per CDR3 protein. The data show a few hundred thousand distinct CDR3 sequences, with approximately 85% seen just once and 0.21% held by the top ten. This entry belongs to a study of CD8 T cells in Susac syndrome. High-throughput TCR beta sequencing covered peripheral CD8+ and CD4+ T cells. It was treatment-naive patients with stable or active relapsing-remitting disease who made up the multiple sclerosis controls. The CD8+ and CD4+ T cells were isolated magnetically using a negative isolation approach, whereas the TEMRA cells were enriched by FACS. CDR1 and CDR2 (germline): KGHDR, SFDVKD. The CDR3 loop spans 13 amino acids. The junction had 4 bases not matched to a gene; V was cut back by 9 bases and J by 4 bases.

This sequence originates from a human donor with multiple sclerosis. Specimen: CD8+ T cells from PBMCs. V usage is TRBV24-1 and J usage is TRBJ2-1; TRBD1 matches at 8 bases. The CDR3 here is CATGQGGYNEQFF. The CDR3 DNA reads as TGTGCCACCGGACAGGGAGGTTACAATGAGCAGTTCTTC.